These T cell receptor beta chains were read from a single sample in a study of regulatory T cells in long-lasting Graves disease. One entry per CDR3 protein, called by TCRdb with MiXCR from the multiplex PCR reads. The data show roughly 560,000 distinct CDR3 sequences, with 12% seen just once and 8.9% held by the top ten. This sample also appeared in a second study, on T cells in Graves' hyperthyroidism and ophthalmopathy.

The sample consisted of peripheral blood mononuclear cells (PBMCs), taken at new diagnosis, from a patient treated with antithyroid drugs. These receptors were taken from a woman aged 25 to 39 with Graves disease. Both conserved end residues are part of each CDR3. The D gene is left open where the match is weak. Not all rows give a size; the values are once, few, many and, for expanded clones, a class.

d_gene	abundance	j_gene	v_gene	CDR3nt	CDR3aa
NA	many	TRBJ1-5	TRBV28	TGTGCCAGCAGACCCAACAGGGGCAATCAGCCCCAGCATTTT	CASRPNRGNQPQHF
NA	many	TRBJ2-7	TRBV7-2	TGTGCCACCAGACCGGGACACGGTTTCGACGAGCAGTACTTC	CATRPGHGFDEQYF
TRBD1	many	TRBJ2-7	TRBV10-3	TGTGCCACGGGCTTTGCCGGGACAGGGTCCTACGAGCAGTACTTC	CATGFAGTGSYEQYF
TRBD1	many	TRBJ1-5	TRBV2	TGTGCCAGCAGTGAGGACAGGGGCACGCCCCAGCATTTT	CASSEDRGTPQHF
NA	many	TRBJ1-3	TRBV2	TGTGCCTACGACAGACGCTCTGGAAACACCATATATTTT	CAYDRRSGNTIYF
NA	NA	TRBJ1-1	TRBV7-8	TGTGCCAGCAGCGCCCAGGGAGGAGCGAACACTGAAGCTTTCTTT	CASSAQGGANTEAFF
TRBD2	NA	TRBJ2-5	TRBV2	TGTGCCAGCAGAAAACTAGCGTTGGAGACCCAGTACTTC	CASRKLALETQYF
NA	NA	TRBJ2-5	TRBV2	TGTGCCAGCAGATTGGACCTCCGAGGGGAGACCCAGTACTTC	CASRLDLRGETQYF
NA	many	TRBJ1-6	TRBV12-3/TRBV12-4	TGTGCCAGCACCCTTTTTGATCGGAGATCACCCCTCCACTTT	CASTLFDRRSPLHF
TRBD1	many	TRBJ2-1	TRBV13	TGTGCCAGCAGCGGGACAGGGGCAGTCAATGAGCAGTTCTTC	CASSGTGAVNEQFF
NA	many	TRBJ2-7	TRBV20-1	TGCAGTGCTAGATCGACTAATTTTCTAGGGGAGCAGTACTTC	CSARSTNFLGEQYF
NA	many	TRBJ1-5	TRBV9	TGTGCCAGCAGCTCCCAGCCGCATAGCAATCAGCCCCAGCATTTT	CASSSQPHSNQPQHF
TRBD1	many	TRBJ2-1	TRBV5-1	TGCGCCAGCAGCTCCCTACAGGGACAGGGGGTCCACCTCAATGAGCAGTTCTTC	CASSSLQGQGVHLNEQFF
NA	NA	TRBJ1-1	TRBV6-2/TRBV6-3	TGTGCCAGCAGGGGTTTTCTGAACACTGAAGCTTTCTTT	CASRGFLNTEAFF
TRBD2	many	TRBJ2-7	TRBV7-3	TGTGCCAGCAGCTCCCGACTAGCGGGAGGGTCCTCCTACGAGCAGTACTTC	CASSSRLAGGSSYEQYF
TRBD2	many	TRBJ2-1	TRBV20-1	TGCAGTGCTAGAGATTCTACTAGCGGATACAATGAGCAGTTCTTC	CSARDSTSGYNEQFF
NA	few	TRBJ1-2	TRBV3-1	TGTGCCAGCAGCCAACGAACGGCCGGAGGCTACACCTTC	CASSQRTAGGYTF
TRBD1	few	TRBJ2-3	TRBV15	TGTGCCACCAGCCCAGGGGGAGTGGGCGCAGATACGCAGTATTTT	CATSPGGVGADTQYF
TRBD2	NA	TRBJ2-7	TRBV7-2	TGTGCCAGCAGCTTAGGACTAGCGGGAGATTGGGGCTACGAGCAGTACTTC	CASSLGLAGDWGYEQYF
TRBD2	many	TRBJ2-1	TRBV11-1	TGTGCCAGCAGCTTAGGGGGGGGGTTCTCCTACAATGAGCAGTTCTTC	CASSLGGGFSYNEQFF
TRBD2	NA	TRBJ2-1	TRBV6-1	TGTGCCACCGGACTAGCGGGAGCCTACAATGAGCAGTTCTTC	CATGLAGAYNEQFF
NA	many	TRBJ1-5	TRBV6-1	TGTGCCAGCAGGCAGGGTCTATATAGCAATCAGCCCCAGCATTTT	CASRQGLYSNQPQHF
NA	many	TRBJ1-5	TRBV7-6	TGTGCCAGCAGCCCAGGACGGGGTCAGCCCCAGCATTTT	CASSPGRGQPQHF
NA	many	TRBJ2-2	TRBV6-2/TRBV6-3	TGTGCCAGCTGGTTAATCCGGGGCGCCGACGTCGGGGAGCTGTTTTTT	CASWLIRGADVGELFF
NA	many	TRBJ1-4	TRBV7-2	TGTGCCAGCAGCTTGGCCCTGGGCGCAGAAAAACTGTTTTTT	CASSLALGAEKLFF
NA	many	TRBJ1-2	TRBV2	TGTGCCAGCAGTGGGGCAGGGCGGGGAGACTATGGCTACACCTTC	CASSGAGRGDYGYTF
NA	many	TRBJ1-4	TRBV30	TGTGCCTGGAGTAATCATCTCTCCCCGGGGGAAAAACTGTTTTTT	CAWSNHLSPGEKLFF
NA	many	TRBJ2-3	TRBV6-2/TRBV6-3	TGTGCCAGCAGTTACCGGCAGGGCACAGATACGCAGTATTTT	CASSYRQGTDTQYF
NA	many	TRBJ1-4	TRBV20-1	TGCAGTGCTATTCGAAGGGGTGAAGGAAAACTGTTTTTT	CSAIRRGEGKLFF
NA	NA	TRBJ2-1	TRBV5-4	TGTGCCAGCAGCTTGGCACAACGCGAGCAGTTCTTC	CASSLAQREQFF
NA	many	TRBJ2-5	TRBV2	TGTGCCAGCAGTGAGGTTGAAGAGACCCAGTACTTC	CASSEVEETQYF
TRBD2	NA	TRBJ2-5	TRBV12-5	TGTGCTAGTGGCCCTGGGACTAGCGGGATCCTGACTCAAGAGACCCAGTACTTC	CASGPGTSGILTQETQYF
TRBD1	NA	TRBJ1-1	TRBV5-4	TGTGCCAGCAGCTCTACTAAACAGGGGTACACTGAAGCTTTCTTT	CASSSTKQGYTEAFF
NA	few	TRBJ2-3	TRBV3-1	TGTGCCAGCAGCCGCGCGGGGACGGGAGAGGATACGCAGTATTTT	CASSRAGTGEDTQYF
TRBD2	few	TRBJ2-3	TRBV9	TGTGCCAGCAGCGCACTGACAGCGGGAATCGCGCAGTATTTT	CASSALTAGIAQYF
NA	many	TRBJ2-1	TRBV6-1	TGTGCCAGCACCTTCTCTTCGAGGACTCCGAGGAACGATGAGCAGTTCTTC	CASTFSSRTPRNDEQFF
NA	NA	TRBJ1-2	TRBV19	TGTGCCAGTAGTGCCCACAAGAAAGCTAACTATGGCTACACCTTC	CASSAHKKANYGYTF
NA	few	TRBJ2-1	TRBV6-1	TGTGCCAGCAGTACGGACAAGAGCTCCTACAATGAGCAGTTCTTC	CASSTDKSSYNEQFF
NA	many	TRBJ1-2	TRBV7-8	TGTGCCAGCAGCCCACGGGATGCCGCTGACTACACCTTC	CASSPRDAADYTF